This TCR beta chain was obtained from a study of Graves' ophthalmopathy and Graves' hyperthyroidism. Stable hyperthyroid donors showed no ophthalmopathy during 18 months follow-up. Study results and limitations: Most expanded thyroid clonotypes above 0.001 frequency also appeared in blood.

CDR3 length: 13 residues. The germline V gene has CDR1 SGHTA and CDR2 FQGTGA. Beta-chain TCR CDR3 regions were amplified from RNA transcripts. First-round RT-PCR employed HTBI primers, with a second-round multiplex PCR after it. TCRdb re-called the multiplex PCR reads with MiXCR, one entry per CDR3 protein. In the table there are about 39,000 distinct CDR3 sequences, approximately 53% of which are singletons. On this clonotype: Its antigen is undetermined. At one boundary the junction diverges from the germline segment, which might be a read error.

This TCR was sampled from an adult woman with stable Graves' hyperthyroidism. The gene calls are TRBV7-3 and TRBJ2-2; D perhaps matches TRBD2 (5 bases). The sequencing sample was made of peripheral blood. The CDR3 protein is CASCVAGTGVLFF. CDR3 DNA: TGTGCCAGCTGCGTTGCAGGAACCGGGGTGCTGTTTTTT.